This T cell receptor (beta chain) comes out of a study of blood T cell repertoires in COVID-19. Study-level information: COVID-19 samples collected from the United States, Italy and Spain covered acute and convalescent phases. T cells, B-cell-depleted T cells, or PBMCs provided the cDNA or gDNA that served as material.

V dropped 0 bases and J dropped 6 bases, with 28 bases sitting between them. Germline CDR1 SGHDT, CDR2 YYEEEE. The CDR3 runs to 19 residues. As handled by the study authors: How many nucleated cells were present was estimated from reference gene primer amplification. The method was immunoSEQ multiplex PCR; TCRdb's version includes in-frame clones alone and lacks a portion of them. V and J calls and clone size are as listed in that table; D and trimming were resolved from the DNA. The sample yields 120,000 or so clones, approximately 83% seen once. The sequenced sample was peripheral blood. The rearrangement links TRBV5-6 to TRBJ2-7; the D gene is possibly TRBD1 (5 bases). The clonotype was recovered from an elderly woman with acute or convalescent COVID-19. As DNA, the CDR3 is TGTGCCAGCAGCTTGGATCCGAGCCCCAGGGCCTTTATACCTCGCGAGCAGTACTTC. Translating gives CASSLDPSPRAFIPREQYF.